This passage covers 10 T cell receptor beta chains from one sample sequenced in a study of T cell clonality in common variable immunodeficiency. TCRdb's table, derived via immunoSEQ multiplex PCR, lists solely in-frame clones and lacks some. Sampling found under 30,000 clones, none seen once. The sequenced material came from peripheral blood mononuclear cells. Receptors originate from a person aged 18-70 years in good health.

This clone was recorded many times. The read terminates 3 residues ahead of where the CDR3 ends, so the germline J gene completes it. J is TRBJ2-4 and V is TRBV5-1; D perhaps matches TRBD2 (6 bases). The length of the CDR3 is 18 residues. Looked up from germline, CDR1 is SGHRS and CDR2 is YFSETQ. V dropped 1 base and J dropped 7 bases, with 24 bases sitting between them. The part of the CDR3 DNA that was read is TGCGCCAGCAGCTTGTTTGGGACTGCAAAGCCTATGGAGAACATT. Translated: CASSLFGTAKPMENI. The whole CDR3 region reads CASSLFGTAKPMENIQYF.

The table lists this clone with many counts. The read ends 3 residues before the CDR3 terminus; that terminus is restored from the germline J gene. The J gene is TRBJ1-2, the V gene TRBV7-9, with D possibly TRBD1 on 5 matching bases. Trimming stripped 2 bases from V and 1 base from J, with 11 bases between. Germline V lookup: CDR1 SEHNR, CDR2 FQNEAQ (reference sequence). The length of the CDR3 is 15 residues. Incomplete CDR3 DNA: TGTGCCAGCAGCTTACTGGACACAAATAACTATGGC. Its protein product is CASSLLDTNNYG. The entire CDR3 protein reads CASSLLDTNNYGYTF.

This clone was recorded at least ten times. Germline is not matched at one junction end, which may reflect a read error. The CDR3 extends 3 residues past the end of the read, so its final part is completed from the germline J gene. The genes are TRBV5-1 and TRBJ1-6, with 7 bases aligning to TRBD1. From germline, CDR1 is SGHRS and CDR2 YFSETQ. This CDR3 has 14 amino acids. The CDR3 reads CASSLGTDDSPLHF. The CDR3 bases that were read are TGCGCCAGCAGCCTTGGGACAGACGATTCGCCC.

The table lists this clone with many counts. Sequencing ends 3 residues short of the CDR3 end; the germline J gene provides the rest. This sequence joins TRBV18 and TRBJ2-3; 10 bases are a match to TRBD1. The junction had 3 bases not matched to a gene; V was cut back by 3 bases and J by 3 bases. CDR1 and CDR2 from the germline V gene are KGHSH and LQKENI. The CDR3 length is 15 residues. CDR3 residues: CASSPGTGVTDTQYF. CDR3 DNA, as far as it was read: TGTGCCAGCTCACCCGGGACAGGGGTTACAGATACG.

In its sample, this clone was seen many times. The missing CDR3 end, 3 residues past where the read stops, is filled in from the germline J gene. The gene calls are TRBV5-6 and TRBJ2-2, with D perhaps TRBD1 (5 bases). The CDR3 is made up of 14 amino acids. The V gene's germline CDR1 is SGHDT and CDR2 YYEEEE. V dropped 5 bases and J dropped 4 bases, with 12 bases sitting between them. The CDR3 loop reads CASSHVRGTGELFF. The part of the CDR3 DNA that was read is TGTGCCAGCAGTCACGTAAGGGGCACCGGGGAG.

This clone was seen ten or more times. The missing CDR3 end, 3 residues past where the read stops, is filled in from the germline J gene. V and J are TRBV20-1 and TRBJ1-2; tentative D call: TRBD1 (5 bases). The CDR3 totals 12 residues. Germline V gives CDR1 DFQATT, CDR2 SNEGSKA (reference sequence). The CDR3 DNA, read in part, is TGCAGTGCTCCGGGGGGGACGGGGTAC. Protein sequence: CSAPGGTGY. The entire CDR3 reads CSAPGGTGYYTF.

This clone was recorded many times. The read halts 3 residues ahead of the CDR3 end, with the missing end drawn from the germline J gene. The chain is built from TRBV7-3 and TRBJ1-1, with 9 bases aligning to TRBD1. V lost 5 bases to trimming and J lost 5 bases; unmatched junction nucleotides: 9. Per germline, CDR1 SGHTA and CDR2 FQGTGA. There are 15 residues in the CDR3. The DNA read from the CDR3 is TGTGCCAGCAGCCCACAGGGGGCTGCTCTTACTGAA. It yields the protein CASSPQGAALTE. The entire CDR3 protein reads CASSPQGAALTEAFF.

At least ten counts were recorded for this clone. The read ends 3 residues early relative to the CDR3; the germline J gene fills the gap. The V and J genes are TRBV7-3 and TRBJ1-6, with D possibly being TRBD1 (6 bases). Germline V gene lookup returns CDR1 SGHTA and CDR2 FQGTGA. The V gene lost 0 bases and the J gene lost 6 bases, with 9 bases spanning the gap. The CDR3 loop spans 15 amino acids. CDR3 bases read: TGTGCCAGCAGCTTAACGCGGGGGGCTAATTCACCC. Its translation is CASSLTRGANSP. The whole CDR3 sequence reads CASSLTRGANSPLHF.

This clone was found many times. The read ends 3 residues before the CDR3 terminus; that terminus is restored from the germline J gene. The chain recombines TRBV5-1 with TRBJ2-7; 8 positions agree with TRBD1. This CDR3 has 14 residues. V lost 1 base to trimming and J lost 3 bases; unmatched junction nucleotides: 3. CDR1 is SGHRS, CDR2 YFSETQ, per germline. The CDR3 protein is CASSLLQGGYEQYF. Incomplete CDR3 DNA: TGCGCCAGCAGCTTGTTACAGGGGGGCTACGAG.

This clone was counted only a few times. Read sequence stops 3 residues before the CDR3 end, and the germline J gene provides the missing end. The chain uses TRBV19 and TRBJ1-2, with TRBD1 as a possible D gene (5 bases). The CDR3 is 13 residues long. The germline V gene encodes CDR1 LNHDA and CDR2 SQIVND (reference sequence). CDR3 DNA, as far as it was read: TGTGCCAGTTGGGGGGGACGCACAGATACC. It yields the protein CASWGGRTDT. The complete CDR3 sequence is CASWGGRTDTYTF.